This T cell receptor beta chain was sequenced in a study of post-analysis software for immune sequencing data. Study in general: In terms of disease course, relapsing-remitting, secondary progressive and progressive-relapsing multiple sclerosis were included. General study points: F measure showed strong co-clustering of same-batch samples. Higher frequency in patients than in controls was seen for roughly five TRBV segments, with TRBV5-6, TRBV5-1 and TRBV20-1 among them. Versus controls, multiple sclerosis patients showed significantly lower diversity (normalized Chao1).

The TCR beta cDNA libraries carried unique molecular identifiers. Once roughly 1 to 11 million T cells were used, about 490,000 cDNA molecules resulted. MiXCR, applied by TCRdb to the PCR reads, yields one record per CDR3 protein. The sample contains roughly 730,000 distinct CDR3 sequences, roughly 30% of which appear only once. The CDR3 runs to 15 residues. Trimming shortened V by 5 bases and J by 2 bases, and 14 bases separated the two germline ends. The germline V gene encodes CDR1 SGHAT and CDR2 FQNNGV. About this clonotype: The antigen is not known.

The clonotype comes from a girl between 10 and 17 years old with multiple sclerosis. V and J are TRBV11-2 and TRBJ2-3; D remains ambiguous. Material: blood. The CDR3 sequence is CASSPLLLSTDTQYF. The CDR3 DNA is TGTGCCAGCAGCCCATTACTCCTTTCCACAGATACGCAGTATTTT.